A single sample is the source of the 31 T cell receptor beta chains below, sequenced in a study of OX40 agonist ivuxolimab in advanced cancers. Using immunoSEQ multiplex PCR, the repertoire was profiled, and TCRdb retains in-frame clones only, with some absent. The top ten hold approximately 2.1% of the sample, which has over 45,000 clones, approximately 79% seen once. This material consisted of CD4+ or CD8+ T cells sorted from blood, taken in a trial of the OX40 agonist ivuxolimab. The receptors were sampled from an adult with an advanced solid tumor such as melanoma, head and neck, liver or kidney cancer.

This chain connects TRBV11-2 to TRBJ2-1; D perhaps matches TRBD1 (6 bases). Germline values: CDR1 SGHAT, CDR2 FQNNGV. The CDR3 totals 17 residues. V shed 5 bases and J shed 8 bases, with 25 bases lying between them. The DNA for the CDR3 is TGTGCCAGCAGCCGGACAGCAACAGGGTATTTTCTCCATGAGCAGTTCTTC. Its protein product is CASSRTATGYFLHEQFF. Filled out from reference TRBV11-2 and TRBJ2-1, the complete variable domain reads EAGVAQSPRYKIIEKRQSVAFWCNPISGHATLYWYQQILGQGPKLLIQFQNNGVVDDSQLPKDRFSAERLKGVDSTLKIQPAKLEDSAVYLCASSRTATGYFLHEQFFGPGTRLTVL.

CDR3 sequence (DNA): TGCGCCAGCAGCTTGGGAGCACTCTCCGTGAACACTGAAGCTTTCTTT. It specifies CASSLGALSVNTEAFF. The chain has TRBV5-1 and TRBJ1-1, with D unclear. The CDR3 runs to 16 residues. V was cut by 0 bases and J by 0 bases, with 12 bases left in between. CDR1 is SGHRS, CDR2 YFSETQ, per germline.

The rearrangement links TRBV6-5 to TRBJ2-1; D is perhaps TRBD2 (5 bases). The germline V gene encodes CDR1 MNHEY and CDR2 SVGAGI. The ends were cut back, 7 bases at V and 10 bases at J, with 14 bases in the middle. The CDR3 is made up of 12 amino acids. The CDR3 nucleotides read TGTGCCAGCACCCGAGGGTCGGGAGAGCAGTTCTTC. Encoded protein: CASTRGSGEQFF.

This clone was seen a single time. CDR3: CATSSGGNAGANVLTF. The CDR3 bases are TGTGCCACCAGCAGTGGGGGCAACGCTGGGGCCAACGTCCTGACTTTC. The genes are TRBV15 and TRBJ2-6; perhaps TRBD1 as D (6 bases). Germline-derived CDR1 and CDR2 are LNHNV and YYDKDF (reference sequence). V lost 3 bases to trimming and J lost 2 bases, with 11 bases between them. The CDR3 runs to 16 residues.

The gene calls are TRBV19 and TRBJ2-3; D not resolved. Trimming took 10 bases from V and 4 from J, leaving 21 bases between them. The CDR3 has 15 amino acids. Germline V lookup: CDR1 LNHDA, CDR2 SQIVND (reference sequence). The CDR3 sequence is CATSHRAQRPDTQYF. Here the CDR3 DNA reads TGTGCCACTTCACACCGGGCACAAAGGCCAGATACGCAGTATTTT.

The rearrangement joins TRBV5-6 to TRBJ2-7; 7 nucleotides match TRBD1. Germline loops: CDR1 SGHDT, CDR2 YYEEEE. Trimming removed 1 base from V and 3 bases from J; junction bases left unmatched: 10. The CDR3 runs 16 residues. The CDR3: CASSLYLPGQHYEQYF. CDR3 nucleotide sequence: TGTGCCAGCAGCTTGTATCTTCCGGGACAGCACTACGAGCAGTACTTC.

The chain combines TRBV6-1 with TRBJ1-4; the match to TRBD1 covers 10 bases. The germline CDR1 and CDR2 sequences are MNHNS and SASEGT. This CDR3 is built from 15 residues. J lost 8 bases, V lost 4 bases, and 7 bases had no gene match. The CDR3 sequence is CASSGRTGGREKLFF. The CDR3 DNA reads as TGTGCCAGCAGTGGACGGACAGGGGGACGGGAAAAACTGTTTTTT.

Comments on this clone: A read error may be the cause here, since a much bigger clone is one base away. Other DNA variants within this sample encode the same CDR3. This chain connects TRBV7-2 to TRBJ1-5; tentatively, D is TRBD1 (5 bases). Trimming took off 1 base at V and 8 bases at J, with 12 bases between the two ends. Germline CDR1 reads SGHTA; CDR2 reads FQGNSA. This CDR3 has 14 amino acids. The CDR3: CASSLERGLKPQHF. DNA for the CDR3: TGTGCCAGCAGCTTAGAAAGGGGATTGAAGCCCCAGCATTTT.

V gene TRBV7-9 combines with J gene TRBJ1-4; D remains unclear. CDR3 size: 12 residues. Germline loops: CDR1 SEHNR, CDR2 FQNEAQ (reference sequence). V lost 4 bases to trimming and J lost 8 bases, with 8 bases between them. As DNA, the CDR3 is TGTGCCAGCAGCTACAACGGGGAAAAACTGTTTTTT. Translating it yields CASSYNGEKLFF. The full variable domain, its missing parts supplied by reference TRBV7-9 and TRBJ1-4, is DTGVSQNPRHKITKRGQNVTFRCDPISEHNRLYWYRQTLGQGPEFLTYFQNEAQLEKSRLLSDRFSAERPKGSFSTLEIQRTEQGDSAMYLCASSYNGEKLFFGSGTQLSVL.

The V call is TRBV5-1, the J call TRBJ2-3, with 7 bases fitting TRBD2. Losses at the gene ends were 2 bases for V and 5 bases for J; bases not matched to a gene: 5. Germline V gives CDR1 SGHRS, CDR2 YFSETQ. CDR3 length: 14 amino acids. CDR3 sequence (DNA): TGCGCCAGCAGCTTCGGTCCGGGAGGAGATACGCAGTATTTT. Its protein is CASSFGPGGDTQYF.

V usage is TRBV7-8 and J usage is TRBJ1-1; no reliable D call. The CDR3 runs to 15 residues. Germline lookup yields CDR1 SGHVS and CDR2 FQNEAQ. V dropped 1 base and J dropped 4 bases, with 13 bases sitting between them. CDR3 loop: CASSLVGFYGTEAFF. The CDR3 coding sequence is TGTGCCAGCAGCTTAGTGGGTTTTTATGGCACTGAAGCTTTCTTT.

The chain combines TRBV11-1 with TRBJ2-7; TRBD1 matches at 10 bases. The germline CDR1 and CDR2 sequences are SGHAT and FQDESV (reference sequence). The CDR3 spans 16 residues. The V gene end was trimmed by 5 bases and the J gene end by 3 bases; junction bases not matched to a gene: 10. The CDR3 bases are TGTGCCAGCAGCCTGACAGGGGGCGTACGGGACTACGAGCAGTACTTC. Encoded protein: CASSLTGGVRDYEQYF.

The CDR3 region has the DNA TGTGCCAGCAGCTTGGTGCATGTGAACACTGAAGCTTTCTTT. Protein: CASSLVHVNTEAFF. V and J are TRBV5-5 and TRBJ1-1; no clear D gene. The V gene's germline CDR1 is SGHKS and CDR2 YYEKEE (reference sequence). The CDR3 contains 14 residues. V lost 0 bases, J lost 0 bases, and 6 bases lay in between.

This clone showed up just once. The chain joins TRBV7-8 to TRBJ1-1; maybe TRBD1 (5 bases). The germline CDR1 and CDR2 sequences are SGHVS and FQNEAQ. V gave up 1 base and J gave up 10 bases, with 16 bases separating them. The CDR3 runs 14 residues. CDR3: CASSLDRDVRGAFF. The CDR3 DNA reads as TGTGCCAGCAGCTTAGATAGGGACGTGAGGGGAGCTTTCTTT.

The chain carries TRBV15 and TRBJ1-1; a weak D match, TRBD1 (5 bases). Germline CDR1 reads LNHNV; CDR2 reads YYDKDF (reference sequence). V was trimmed by 5 bases and J by 7 bases, leaving 14 bases between them. The CDR3 sequence is 13 residues long. CDR3 coding DNA: TGTGCCACCAGCCTTAGGACAAGAGTTGAAGCTTTCTTT. Its protein is CATSLRTRVEAFF.

This chain connects TRBV19 to TRBJ2-1, with TRBD2 matching over 12 bases. V lost 4 bases to trimming and J lost 7 bases; unmatched junction nucleotides: 5. Germline CDR1 reads LNHDA; CDR2 reads SQIVND (reference sequence). CDR3 length equals 15 residues. CDR3 coding DNA: TGTGCCAGTAGTAGACTAGCGGGAGCTAGGAATGAGCAGTTCTTC. This encodes CASSRLAGARNEQFF.

This chain uses TRBV7-9 with TRBJ1-4; unclear D gene. The CDR3 is 12 amino acids. V gave up 6 bases and J gave up 6 bases, with 8 bases separating them. The V gene's germline CDR1 is SEHNR and CDR2 FQNEAQ (reference sequence). CDR3 bases: TGTGCCAGCAGAAAACAAGATGAAAAACTGTTTTTT. Its translation is CASRKQDEKLFF.

The V gene is TRBV15, the J gene TRBJ2-5, with TRBD2 identical over 7 bases. Germline V gene lookup returns CDR1 LNHNV and CDR2 YYDKDF (reference sequence). The CDR3 runs to 16 residues. V gave up 3 bases and J gave up 2 bases; unmatched junction bases: 9. The CDR3 nucleotides are TGTGCCACCAGCAGCGGGCAGATTAGCGGGCAAGAGACCCAGTACTTC. Amino acids: CATSSGQISGQETQYF.

The chain combines TRBV7-3 with TRBJ2-7; 12 bases agree with TRBD2. This CDR3 has 15 residues. Germline assignment: CDR1 SGHTA and CDR2 FQGTGA. V lost 4 bases, J lost 5 bases, and 6 bases stayed unmatched. CDR3 sequence reads: CASSSRLAGADEQYF. For the CDR3, the DNA is TGTGCCAGCAGCTCACGACTAGCGGGAGCAGACGAGCAGTACTTC.

The rearrangement uses TRBV5-4 and TRBJ2-5; weak D call: TRBD1 (5 bases). Trimming took 4 bases from V and 5 from J, leaving 15 bases between them. Germline V gene sequence: CDR1 SGHNT, CDR2 YYREEE (reference sequence). The CDR3 spans 14 residues. DNA for the CDR3: TGTGCCAGCAGCGCCCCAGGGTTCGGTGAGACCCAGTACTTC. It codes for CASSAPGFGETQYF.

This CDR3 reads CASSSDSPLYNEQFF. The CDR3 DNA sequence: TGTGCCAGCAGCTCCGACAGCCCCCTATACAATGAGCAGTTCTTC. J is TRBJ2-1 and V is TRBV11-3; a possible D gene is TRBD1 (5 bases). The germline V and J ends were trimmed by 4 bases and 4 bases, with 14 bases remaining between them. Per germline, CDR1 SGHNT and CDR2 YENEEA. The CDR3 totals 15 residues.

This chain joins TRBV6-1 and TRBJ1-3; no clear D gene. The V gene's germline CDR1 is MNHNS and CDR2 SASEGT. This CDR3 is built from 14 residues. V lost 1 base and J lost 8, with 12 bases in between. CDR3: CASSEGPGRDTIYF. DNA of the CDR3: TGTGCCAGCAGTGAAGGGCCAGGACGGGACACCATATATTTT.

CDR3 loop: CASSTGQTYNEQFF. The CDR3 coding sequence is TGTGCCAGCAGTACGGGACAGACTTACAATGAGCAGTTCTTC. The genes are TRBV6-5 and TRBJ2-1, with 7 bases that match TRBD1. The CDR3 has 14 residues. Per the germline V gene, CDR1 is MNHEY and CDR2 is SVGAGI. Unmatched junction bases numbered 5, after V lost 5 bases and J lost 4 bases.

Note on this clone: Other nucleotide sequences in the sample specify the same CDR3. The V gene is TRBV5-1, the J gene TRBJ2-5; D unresolved. There are 14 residues in the CDR3. Germline assignment: CDR1 SGHRS and CDR2 YFSETQ. The germline V and J ends were trimmed by 0 bases and 1 base, with 7 bases remaining between them. Here the CDR3 reads CASSLENTQETQYF. The CDR3 DNA sequence: TGCGCCAGCAGCTTGGAAAACACCCAAGAGACCCAGTACTTC.

This rearrangement joins TRBV12-5 to TRBJ2-5, with TRBD1 as a possible D gene (6 bases). This CDR3 is built from 14 residues. Germline CDR1 LGHNT, CDR2 FRNRAP. V was shortened by 4 bases and J by 3 bases, with 12 bases between the two germline ends. The CDR3 sequence: CASGSGTHEETQYF. In DNA form, the CDR3 reads TGTGCTAGTGGTTCAGGGACACATGAAGAGACCCAGTACTTC.

This chain connects TRBV7-5 to TRBJ2-3; the D call in the table, TRBD1, was not verified against the DNA. TRBV7-5 is labeled a pseudogene. This CDR3 region has 14 residues. CDR3 loop: CASSFDTRTDTQYF. Here the CDR3 DNA reads TGTGCCAGCAGCTTCGACACCCGCACAGATACGCAGTATTTT.

This chain links TRBV4-2 with TRBJ2-4, with 7 bases identical to TRBD1. Looked up from germline, CDR1 is LGHNA and CDR2 is YNFKEQ. The CDR3 is 19 residues long. V dropped 1 base and J dropped 0; count of bases not matched to a gene: 12. The CDR3 loop reads CASSQGPQGRGRAKNIQYF. The CDR3 DNA reads as TGTGCCAGCAGCCAAGGACCACAGGGGAGAGGGAGAGCCAAAAACATTCAGTACTTC.

The chain employs TRBV7-9 and TRBJ2-2, with no clear D. This CDR3 is built from 18 residues. Trimming shortened V by 1 base and J by 4 bases, and 19 bases separated the two germline ends. Germline lookup yields CDR1 SEHNR and CDR2 FQNEAQ (reference sequence). DNA of the CDR3: TGTGCCAGCAGCTTAGTTACCGAAGGGCCCGGGTTCACCGGGGAGCTGTTTTTT. Translation: CASSLVTEGPGFTGELFF.

J is TRBJ1-4 and V is TRBV4-1; D is possibly TRBD1 (5 bases). Germline loops: CDR1 MGHRA, CDR2 YSYEKL. This CDR3 has 19 amino acids. Trimming took 3 bases from V and 0 from J, leaving 20 bases between them. CDR3 DNA sequence: TGCGCCAGCAGCCAGGTTCCCTTGCAGGGCCTTGCAACTAATGAAAAACTGTTTTTT. Its translation is CASSQVPLQGLATNEKLFF.

The J gene is TRBJ2-5, the V gene TRBV19, with a tentative D call TRBD2 (6 bases). This CDR3 has 14 amino acids. Per germline, CDR1 LNHDA and CDR2 SQIVND (reference sequence). V was clipped by 1 base and J by 2 bases, with 8 bases between them. The CDR3 loop reads CASSIGGGQETQYF. Here the CDR3 DNA reads TGTGCCAGTAGTATAGGCGGAGGGCAAGAGACCCAGTACTTC.

The gene calls are TRBV9 and TRBJ1-6; the D is unclear. The CDR3 consists of 14 residues. CDR1 and CDR2 from the germline V gene are SGDLS and YYNGEE. Trimming left V 0 bases short and J 9 bases short, with 10 bases between. The CDR3 loop is CASSVGLGSSPLHF. Written as DNA, the CDR3 is TGTGCCAGCAGCGTAGGTTTAGGGAGTTCACCCCTCCACTTT.